This paragraph reports one T cell receptor (beta chain). Its matching antigen is unknown. Using immunoSEQ multiplex PCR, the repertoire was profiled, and TCRdb retains in-frame clones only, with some absent. The sample includes some 70,000 clones, under 90% of them seen just once. This entry comes from a study of OX40 agonist ivuxolimab in advanced cancers. Study context: Checkpoint inhibitors had been given previously to 35% to 50% of patients.

Findings and limits, study-wide: Dose levels from 0.1 to 3.0 mg/kg saw CD4+ and CD8+ blood T cells expand clonally by week 6. Expanded clones tended on average to be more numerous among CD8+ T cells than CD4+.

Here the sequenced sample was CD4+ or CD8+ T cells sorted from blood, taken in a trial of the OX40 agonist ivuxolimab. The clonotype comes from an adult with an advanced solid tumor such as melanoma, head and neck, liver or kidney cancer.

CDR3 in amino acids: CASSQDIRDGYTF. The CDR3 DNA reads TGCGCCAGCAGCCAAGATATTAGAGATGGCTACACCTTC. This chain joins TRBV4-3 and TRBJ1-2; D is unclear. Trimming removed 0 bases from V and 6 bases from J, with 8 bases in between. The germline CDR1 and CDR2 sequences are LGHNA and YSLEER. The CDR3 consists of 13 residues.